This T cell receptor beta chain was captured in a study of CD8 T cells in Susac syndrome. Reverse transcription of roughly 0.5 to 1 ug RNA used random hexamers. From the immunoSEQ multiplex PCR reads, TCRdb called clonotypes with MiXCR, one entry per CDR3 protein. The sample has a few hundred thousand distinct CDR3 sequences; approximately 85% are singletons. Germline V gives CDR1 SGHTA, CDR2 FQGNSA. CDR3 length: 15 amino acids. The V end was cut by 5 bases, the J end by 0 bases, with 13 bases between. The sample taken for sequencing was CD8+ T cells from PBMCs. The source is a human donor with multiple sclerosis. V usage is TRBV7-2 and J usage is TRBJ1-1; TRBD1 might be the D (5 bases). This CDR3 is CASSPPGRLNTEAFF. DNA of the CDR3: TGTGCCAGCAGCCCGCCGGGACGGCTGAACACTGAAGCTTTCTTT.